This entry lists 11 T cell receptor beta chains sequenced from one sample in a study of OX40 agonist ivuxolimab in advanced cancers. TCRdb's table, derived via immunoSEQ multiplex PCR, lists solely in-frame clones and lacks some. Of about 100,000 clones in the sample, about 90% are singletons; the top ten hold around 0.15%. Sequenced material: CD4+ or CD8+ T cells sorted from blood, taken in a trial of the OX40 agonist ivuxolimab. Source of these receptors: an adult with an advanced solid tumor such as melanoma, head and neck, liver or kidney cancer.

The V gene is TRBV10-1, the J gene TRBJ2-2; D unclear. V lost 2 bases and J lost 1, with 8 bases in between. Germline CDR1 reads WNHNN; CDR2 reads SYGVQD (reference sequence). This CDR3 has 15 residues. CDR3 residues: CASSELVENTGELFF. The CDR3 DNA reads as TGCGCCAGCAGTGAGCTGGTCGAGAACACCGGGGAGCTGTTTTTT.

The rearrangement links TRBV6-1 to TRBJ1-1; no reliable D call. Trimming removed 5 bases at V and 6 bases at J, with 13 bases between. The CDR3 runs 13 residues. Per the germline V gene, CDR1 is MNHNS and CDR2 is SASEGT. CDR3 in DNA: TGTGCCAGCAGTTCGACTCTCAACCCTGAAGCTTTCTTT. It is translated as CASSSTLNPEAFF.

This clone was found once. The V gene is TRBV5-1, the J gene TRBJ2-3, with 7 bases identical to TRBD2. CDR3 size: 15 residues. J gave up 5 bases and V 4 bases, and 10 bases lay outside the gene matches. CDR1 is SGHRS, CDR2 YFSETQ, per germline. CDR3 coding DNA: TGCGCCAGCAGCAGGGCGGGCGGGAGTGGAGATACGCAGTATTTT. Protein: CASSRAGGSGDTQYF.

V and J are TRBV19 and TRBJ2-1; D uncertain. Germline V gene data show CDR1 as LNHDA and CDR2 as SQIVND (reference sequence). V gave up 7 bases and J gave up 4 bases, with 5 bases separating them. The CDR3 length is 11 residues. CDR3 coding DNA: TGTGCCAGTAAAGAGTACAATGAGCAGTTCTTC. As protein: CASKEYNEQFF.

The chain employs TRBV29-1 and TRBJ2-7, with a possible D match to TRBD2 (5 bases). The CDR3 extends over 12 amino acids. Per the germline V gene, CDR1 is SQVTM and CDR2 is ANQGSEA. Trimming left V 4 bases short and J 3 bases short, with 10 bases between. The CDR3 DNA follows: TGCAGCGTTGGTGGAGGTCTCTACGAGCAGTACTTC. Translated: CSVGGGLYEQYF.

The V call is TRBV2, the J call TRBJ2-6; the match to TRBD1 covers 7 bases. The CDR3 loop spans 16 amino acids. V lost 7 bases to trimming and J lost 0 bases; unmatched junction nucleotides: 6. Germline assignment: CDR1 SNHLY and CDR2 FYNNEI. The CDR3 protein is CASTLTGISGANVLTF. The CDR3 DNA follows: TGTGCCAGCACCCTGACAGGGATCTCTGGGGCCAACGTCCTGACTTTC.

V usage is TRBV19 and J usage is TRBJ2-6; no clear D. Germline CDR1 reads LNHDA; CDR2 reads SQIVND (reference sequence). Between the trimmed V and J ends, which lost 11 bases and 0 bases, there was a span of 5 bases. This CDR3 comprises 12 residues. The CDR3 DNA reads TGTGCCTGCGACTCTGGGGCCAACGTCCTGACTTTC. Translating gives CACDSGANVLTF.

The V and J genes are TRBV10-3 and TRBJ1-6; 7 nucleotides align to TRBD1. Looked up from germline, CDR1 is ENHRY and CDR2 is SYGVKD. CDR3 length equals 13 residues. Trimming at V came to 6 bases and at J to 6 bases, leaving 2 bases not matched to a gene. The CDR3 coding sequence is TGTGCCATCAGCGGGACAGTTAATTCACCCCTCCACTTT. Residues: CAISGTVNSPLHF.

The chain employs TRBV12-5 and TRBJ2-3; D possibly matches TRBD1 or TRBD2 (5 bases each). CDR1 and CDR2 (germline): LGHNT, FRNRAP. V lost 6 bases to trimming and J lost 6 bases, with 10 bases between them. This CDR3 is built from 12 residues. The CDR3, as DNA: TGTGCTAGTGGCCCCGGGGCTGATACGCAGTATTTT. Amino acid sequence: CASGPGADTQYF.

This chain uses TRBV30 with TRBJ2-7; 7 nucleotides match TRBD1. The J segment lost 4 bases and the V segment lost 2 bases, leaving 8 bases of the junction unmatched. Germline V lookup: CDR1 GTSNPN, CDR2 SVGIG (reference sequence). The CDR3 spans 14 residues. CDR3 amino acids: CAWSTTGVSYEQYF. Here the CDR3 DNA reads TGTGCCTGGAGTACTACAGGGGTGTCGTACGAGCAGTACTTC.

J is TRBJ2-2 and V is TRBV5-4; 10 bases agree with TRBD1. This CDR3 has 15 amino acids. V shed 6 bases, J shed 7 bases, and the junction held 9 bases outside the gene matches. In germline, CDR1 is SGHNT, CDR2 YYREEE (reference sequence). CDR3 nucleotides: TGTGCCAGCAATCGCTGGGGACAGGGGCACGGGGAGCTGTTTTTT. It specifies CASNRWGQGHGELFF.